A single sample gave rise to the 28 T cell receptor beta chains below, sequenced in a study of technical replicates of blood from a handful of donors. Using immunoSEQ multiplex PCR, the repertoire was profiled, and TCRdb retains in-frame clones only, with some absent. Seen here are about 13,000 clones, about 76% observed once, and the top ten hold 10% to 15%. Input material: PBMCs. All receptors come from a human donor in good health.

The rearrangement links TRBV28 to TRBJ2-5; weak D call: TRBD1 (6 bases). The germline CDR1 and CDR2 sequences are MDHEN and SYDVKM. The CDR3 runs to 14 residues. The ends were cut back, 6 bases at V and 7 bases at J, with 18 bases in the middle. The CDR3 region has the DNA TGTGCCAGCAGGCGCCAGGGGCCTCAATGGACCCAGTACTTC. Protein sequence: CASRRQGPQWTQYF.

The chain joins TRBV5-1 to TRBJ2-5; 7 bases line up with TRBD1. The junction had 10 bases not matched to a gene; V was cut back by 0 bases and J by 5 bases. Germline V gene data show CDR1 as SGHRS and CDR2 as YFSETQ. The CDR3 sequence is 16 residues long. The CDR3 sequence: CASSLGRDRTRETQYF. The CDR3 DNA is TGCGCCAGCAGCTTGGGTAGGGACAGAACTCGGGAGACCCAGTACTTC.

The chain joins TRBV2 to TRBJ2-1, with D tentatively TRBD2 (5 bases). The germline V gene has CDR1 SNHLY and CDR2 FYNNEI. This CDR3 comprises 16 residues. The germline V and J ends were trimmed by 0 bases and 7 bases, with 16 bases remaining between them. This chain's CDR3 is CASSEAFGFRGNEQFF. CDR3 DNA: TGTGCCAGCAGTGAAGCGTTTGGGTTTCGGGGAAATGAGCAGTTCTTC.

The chain employs TRBV19 and TRBJ1-4; 7 bases line up with TRBD1. V shed 3 bases, J shed 7 bases, and the junction held 2 bases outside the gene matches. CDR3 size: 13 residues. Germline V lookup: CDR1 LNHDA, CDR2 SQIVND (reference sequence). CDR3 region: CASSIRTGEKLFF. As DNA, the CDR3 is TGTGCCAGTAGTATCCGGACAGGTGAAAAACTGTTTTTT.

This clone came up a few times. The chain uses TRBV4-1 and TRBJ1-1; tentative D call: TRBD1 (6 bases). V dropped 4 bases and J dropped 3 bases, with 18 bases sitting between them. There are 16 residues in the CDR3. Germline assignment: CDR1 MGHRA and CDR2 YSYEKL. The DNA for the CDR3 is TGCGCCAGCAGCCCAGAGACAGGCCGGTGGGACACTGAAGCTTTCTTT. Protein product: CASSPETGRWDTEAFF.

V is TRBV5-1 and J is TRBJ1-1, with D perhaps TRBD1 (6 bases). In germline, CDR1 is SGHRS, CDR2 YFSETQ. V lost 1 base to trimming and J lost 5 bases, with 12 bases between them. The CDR3 sequence is 14 residues long. CDR3 amino acids: CASSLWGQETEAFF. The DNA for the CDR3 is TGCGCCAGCAGCTTGTGGGGGCAGGAGACTGAAGCTTTCTTT.

DNA for the CDR3: TGTGCCATCAGGGGATCACAGGGGGCGGGTGAAAAACTGTTTTTT. Residues: CAIRGSQGAGEKLFF. This sequence joins TRBV10-3 and TRBJ1-4; 9 bases map to TRBD1. Trimming cost V 6 bases and J 7 bases; bases outside gene matches: 9. The germline gives CDR1 ENHRY, CDR2 SYGVKD. This CDR3 has 15 amino acids.

V usage is TRBV5-1 and J usage is TRBJ2-5, with a tentative D call TRBD1 (5 bases). This CDR3 has 15 amino acids. V was trimmed by 0 bases and J by 2 bases, leaving 11 bases between them. The germline V gene has CDR1 SGHRS and CDR2 YFSETQ. CDR3: CASSLAFRAQETQYF. CDR3 nucleotides: TGCGCCAGCAGCTTGGCGTTCAGGGCTCAAGAGACCCAGTACTTC.

This sequence joins TRBV7-9 and TRBJ2-2; D is possibly TRBD2 (5 bases). V lost 1 base and J lost 5, with 11 bases in between. This CDR3 region has 15 residues. Germline V lookup: CDR1 SEHNR, CDR2 FQNEAQ (reference sequence). The DNA of the CDR3 is TGTGCCAGCAGCTTAGAGGTATCGGGAACCGGGGAGCTGTTTTTT. This encodes CASSLEVSGTGELFF.

The chain has TRBV29-1 and TRBJ2-5; 12 positions agree with TRBD2. Germline CDR1 and CDR2: SQVTM and ANQGSEA. This CDR3 has 15 residues. Trimming removed 4 bases from V and 5 bases from J; junction bases left unmatched: 8. CDR3 loop: CSVGLTSGSEETQYF. For the CDR3, the DNA is TGCAGCGTTGGACTGACTAGCGGGAGTGAGGAGACCCAGTACTTC. The full variable domain, completed using reference TRBV29-1 and TRBJ2-5, is SAVISQKPSRDICQRGTSLTIQCQVDSQVTMMFWYRQQPGQSLTLIATANQGSEATYESGFVIDKFPISRPNLTFSTLTVSNMSPEDSSIYLCSVGLTSGSEETQYFGPGTRLLVL.

The chain joins TRBV6-5 to TRBJ2-5, with D perhaps TRBD1 (6 bases). Germline CDR1 is MNHEY and CDR2 is SVGAGI. The V and J ends lost 2 bases and 0 bases respectively, with 13 bases between them. The CDR3 extends over 16 amino acids. The CDR3 DNA reads as TGTGCCAGCAGTTACGGCGCTGGGACATACCAAGAGACCCAGTACTTC. Translated: CASSYGAGTYQETQYF.

This chain links TRBV7-9 with TRBJ2-3, with TRBD1 as a possible D gene (6 bases). The CDR3 spans 15 residues. The V gene's germline CDR1 is SEHNR and CDR2 FQNEAQ (reference sequence). V was cut by 1 base and J by 3 bases, with 11 bases left in between. The CDR3 region is CASSLEQGPTDTQYF. The CDR3 nucleotides are TGTGCCAGCAGCTTAGAGCAGGGGCCGACAGATACGCAGTATTTT.

The V call is TRBV7-9, the J call TRBJ2-5; 11 nucleotides match TRBD2. Trimming removed 5 bases from V and 5 bases from J; junction bases left unmatched: 7. The CDR3 is made up of 15 amino acids. Germline V gene data show CDR1 as SEHNR and CDR2 as FQNEAQ (reference sequence). The CDR3 loop reads CASSHLLAGEETQYF. The DNA for the CDR3 is TGTGCCAGCAGCCATCTACTAGCGGGAGAGGAGACCCAGTACTTC. The full variable domain, in which reference TRBV7-9 and TRBJ2-5 provide the parts outside the CDR3, is DTGVSQNPRHKITKRGQNVTFRCDPISEHNRLYWYRQTLGQGPEFLTYFQNEAQLEKSRLLSDRFSAERPKGSFSTLEIQRTEQGDSAMYLCASSHLLAGEETQYFGPGTRLLVL.

The chain carries TRBV18 and TRBJ1-2; maybe TRBD1 (5 bases). Germline V gene data show CDR1 as KGHSH and CDR2 as LQKENI. V was cut by 5 bases and J by 3 bases, with 16 bases left in between. The CDR3 is 15 residues long. Here the CDR3 reads CASSYSGSADYGYTF. Written as DNA, the CDR3 is TGTGCCAGCTCATACTCAGGGTCGGCGGACTATGGCTACACCTTC.

The gene calls are TRBV29-1 and TRBJ1-1; weak D call: TRBD1 (5 bases). Germline lookup yields CDR1 SQVTM and CDR2 ANQGSEA. With 6 bases removed from V and 6 bases from J, the gap between germline ends came to 17 bases. The CDR3 has 13 amino acids. CDR3 loop: CSVAIGVGAEAFF. CDR3 bases: TGCAGCGTAGCTATAGGGGTTGGGGCTGAAGCTTTCTTT. The full variable domain, its missing parts supplied by reference TRBV29-1 and TRBJ1-1, is SAVISQKPSRDICQRGTSLTIQCQVDSQVTMMFWYRQQPGQSLTLIATANQGSEATYESGFVIDKFPISRPNLTFSTLTVSNMSPEDSSIYLCSVAIGVGAEAFFGQGTRLTVV.

The rearrangement uses TRBV7-3 and TRBJ2-5, with TRBD1 matching 9 bases. The CDR3 covers 17 residues. Trimming removed 0 bases from V and 5 bases from J; junction bases left unmatched: 10. Looked up from germline, CDR1 is SGHTA and CDR2 is FQGTGA. The CDR3 sequence: CASSLTSGTGIGETQYF. The CDR3 DNA is TGTGCCAGCAGCTTAACCTCCGGGACAGGGATTGGGGAGACCCAGTACTTC.

This chain joins TRBV7-2 and TRBJ1-2; 8 positions match TRBD1. This CDR3 spans 14 amino acids. V shed 4 bases and J 5 bases; nucleotides not matched to a gene: 6. CDR1 and CDR2 from the germline V gene are SGHTA and FQGNSA. CDR3 DNA: TGTGCCAGCAGCTCCACAGGGGGTCCTTATGGCTACACCTTC. Its protein is CASSSTGGPYGYTF.

This CDR3 reads CASSPLRETEAFF. The DNA of the CDR3 is TGTGCCAGCTCACCATTGAGGGAAACTGAAGCTTTCTTT. This chain connects TRBV18 to TRBJ1-1; the D is unclear. The CDR3 runs to 13 residues. V shed 2 bases and J shed 5 bases, with 9 bases lying between them. Germline V gives CDR1 KGHSH, CDR2 LQKENI.

The chain uses TRBV5-1 and TRBJ1-4; 7 bases fit TRBD1. The CDR3 spans 14 residues. CDR1 is SGHRS and CDR2 is YFSETQ in the germline V gene. V dropped 4 bases and J dropped 3; count of bases not matched to a gene: 3. The chain's CDR3 is CASSPGTANEKLFF. The CDR3 bases are TGCGCCAGCAGCCCTGGGACAGCTAATGAAAAACTGTTTTTT.

This clone was seen a few times. The rearrangement links TRBV2 to TRBJ2-7; perhaps TRBD2 as D (7 bases). Germline-derived CDR1 and CDR2 are SNHLY and FYNNEI. V lost 8 bases to trimming and J lost 2 bases, with 13 bases between them. This CDR3 contains 13 residues. This CDR3 is CASGGGGTYEQYF. CDR3 in DNA: TGTGCCAGCGGGGGGGGCGGGACCTACGAGCAGTACTTC.

CDR3 protein: CASSSGQGGFTEAFF. CDR3 in DNA: TGTGCCAGCAGCTCAGGACAGGGAGGATTTACTGAAGCTTTCTTT. The chain is built from TRBV5-5 and TRBJ1-1; 8 bases line up with TRBD1. The V gene's germline CDR1 is SGHKS and CDR2 YYEKEE (reference sequence). This CDR3 contains 15 residues. V trimming: 3 bases; J trimming: 5 bases; junction bases outside the gene matches: 9.

The chain employs TRBV11-3 and TRBJ2-3, with 10 bases lining up with TRBD2. Unmatched junction bases numbered 7, after V lost 5 bases and J lost 8 bases. The CDR3 is made up of 14 amino acids. CDR1 and CDR2 (germline): SGHNT, YENEEA. The CDR3 bases are TGTGCCAGCAGCCCACCTATAGCGGGGGGTACGCAGTATTTT. It specifies CASSPPIAGGTQYF.

The rearrangement joins TRBV10-3 to TRBJ1-2, with 9 bases lining up with TRBD1. The trim removed 7 bases at V and 4 bases at J, leaving 7 bases unmatched. CDR1 is ENHRY and CDR2 is SYGVKD in the germline V gene. The CDR3 totals 14 residues. The CDR3 loop is CAITGTGNGYGYTF. CDR3 DNA: TGTGCCATCACCGGGACAGGGAACGGCTATGGCTACACCTTC.

This clone appeared a single time. The chain uses TRBV19 and TRBJ2-7; possible D gene TRBD2, 5 bases. CDR1 is LNHDA and CDR2 is SQIVND in the germline V gene (reference sequence). CDR3 size: 15 residues. V was pared by 5 bases and J by 1 base, with 15 bases between. This CDR3 is CASSFSARGSYEQYF. CDR3 DNA sequence: TGTGCCAGTAGTTTTAGCGCCCGGGGTTCCTACGAGCAGTACTTC.

The chain carries TRBV7-3 and TRBJ2-1, with 14 bases lining up with TRBD2. The CDR3 contains 15 residues. The V gene end was trimmed by 2 bases and the J gene end by 9 bases; junction bases not matched to a gene: 3. Germline loops: CDR1 SGHTA, CDR2 FQGTGA. The CDR3 sequence is CASSLSGLAGVEQFF. CDR3 DNA sequence: TGTGCCAGCAGCTTATCGGGACTAGCGGGAGTTGAGCAGTTCTTC.

V and J are TRBV30 and TRBJ1-1; 8 positions agree with TRBD1. J gave up 5 bases and V 4 bases, and 12 bases lay outside the gene matches. The CDR3 sequence is 15 residues long. Germline V CDR1 and CDR2: GTSNPN, SVGIG (reference sequence). CDR3: CAWTQGALGRTEAFF. DNA for the CDR3: TGTGCCTGGACCCAGGGGGCCCTCGGTAGGACTGAAGCTTTCTTT.

This chain connects TRBV6-1 to TRBJ2-1, with 10 bases aligning to TRBD2. Per germline, CDR1 MNHNS and CDR2 SASEGT. Germline trimming cut 7 bases from V and 5 bases from J; bases unmatched to any gene: 8. This CDR3 is 15 amino acids long. The CDR3, as DNA: TGTGCCAGCACCGGAAGGACTAGCGGCGACAATGAGCAGTTCTTC. It encodes CASTGRTSGDNEQFF.

This chain uses TRBV30 with TRBJ2-6; TRBD2 aligns across 11 bases. Trimming took 3 bases from V and 2 from J; bases not matched to a gene: 9. Germline V gene lookup returns CDR1 GTSNPN and CDR2 SVGIG (reference sequence). This CDR3 has 18 residues. In DNA form, the CDR3 reads TGTGCCTGGAGGCACGTACTAGCGGGAGTGGCTGGGGCCAACGTCCTGACTTTC. It yields the protein CAWRHVLAGVAGANVLTF. Variable domain in full (rest from reference TRBV30 and TRBJ2-6): SQTIHQWPATLVQPVGSPLSLECTVEGTSNPNLYWYRQAAGRGLQLLFYSVGIGQISSEVPQNLSASRPQDRQFILSSKKLLLSDSGFYLCAWRHVLAGVAGANVLTFGAGSRLTVL.